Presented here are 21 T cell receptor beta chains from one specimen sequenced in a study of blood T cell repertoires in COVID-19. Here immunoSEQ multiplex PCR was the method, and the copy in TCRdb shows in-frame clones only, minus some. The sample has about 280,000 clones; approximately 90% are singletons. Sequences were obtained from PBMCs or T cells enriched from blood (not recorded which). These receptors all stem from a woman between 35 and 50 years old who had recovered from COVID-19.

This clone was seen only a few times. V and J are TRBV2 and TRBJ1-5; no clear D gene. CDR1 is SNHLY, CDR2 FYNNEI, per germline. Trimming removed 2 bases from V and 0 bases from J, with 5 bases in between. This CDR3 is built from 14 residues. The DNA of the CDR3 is TGTGCCAGCAGTGAATGGAGTAGCAATCAGCCCCAGCATTTT. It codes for CASSEWSSNQPQHF.

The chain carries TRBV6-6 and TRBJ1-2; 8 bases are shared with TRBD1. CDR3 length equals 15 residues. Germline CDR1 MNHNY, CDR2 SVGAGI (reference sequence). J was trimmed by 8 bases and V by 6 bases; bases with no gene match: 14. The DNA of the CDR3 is TGTGCCAGCAGCTGGGCCCCTGGACAGGGCGAAGGCTACACCTTC. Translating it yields CASSWAPGQGEGYTF.

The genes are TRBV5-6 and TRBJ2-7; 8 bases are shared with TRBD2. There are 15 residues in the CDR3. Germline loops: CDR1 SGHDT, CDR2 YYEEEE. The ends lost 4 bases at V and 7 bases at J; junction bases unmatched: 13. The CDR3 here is CASSLAGAGVGEQYF. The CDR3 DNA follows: TGTGCCAGCAGCCTGGCTGGAGCGGGAGTAGGGGAGCAGTACTTC. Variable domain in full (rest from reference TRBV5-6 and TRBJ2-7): DAGVTQSPTHLIKTRGQQVTLRCSPKSGHDTVSWYQQALGQGPQFIFQYYEEEERQRGNFPDRFSGHQFPNYSSELNVNALLLGDSALYLCASSLAGAGVGEQYFGPGTRLTVT.

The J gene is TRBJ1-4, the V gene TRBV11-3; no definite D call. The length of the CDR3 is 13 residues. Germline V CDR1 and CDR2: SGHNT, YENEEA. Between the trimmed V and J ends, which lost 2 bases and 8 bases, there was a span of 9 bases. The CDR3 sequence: CASSLTVGEKLFF. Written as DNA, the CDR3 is TGTGCCAGCAGCTTAACAGTTGGAGAAAAACTGTTTTTT.

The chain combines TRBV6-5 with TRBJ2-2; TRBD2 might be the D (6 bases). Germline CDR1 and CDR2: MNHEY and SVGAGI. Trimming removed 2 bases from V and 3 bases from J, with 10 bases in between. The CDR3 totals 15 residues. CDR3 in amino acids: CASSYGTSDTGELFF. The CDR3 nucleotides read TGTGCCAGCAGTTACGGGACTTCAGACACCGGGGAGCTGTTTTTT.

CDR3 coding DNA: TGTGCCAGCAGTCATGTTACGGGACTTGCAGAAGAGACCCAGTACTTC. It translates to CASSHVTGLAEETQYF. The V and J genes are TRBV27 and TRBJ2-5; possibly TRBD2 for D (6 bases). The V end lost 5 bases, the J end lost 3 bases, and 19 bases lay between the germline ends. Germline CDR1 is MNHEY and CDR2 is SMNVEV (reference sequence). The CDR3 spans 16 residues.

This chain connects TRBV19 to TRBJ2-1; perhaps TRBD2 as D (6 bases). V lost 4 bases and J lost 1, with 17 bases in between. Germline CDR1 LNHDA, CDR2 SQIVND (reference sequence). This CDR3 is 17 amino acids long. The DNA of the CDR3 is TGTGCCAGTAGTAACGGGGGTGTCGCGGTGTCCTACAATGAGCAGTTCTTC. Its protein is CASSNGGVAVSYNEQFF. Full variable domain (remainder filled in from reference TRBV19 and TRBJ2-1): DGGITQSPKYLFRKEGQNVTLSCEQNLNHDAMYWYRQDPGQGLRLIYYSQIVNDFQKGDIAEGYSVSREKKESFPLTVTSAQKNPTAFYLCASSNGGVAVSYNEQFFGPGTRLTVL.

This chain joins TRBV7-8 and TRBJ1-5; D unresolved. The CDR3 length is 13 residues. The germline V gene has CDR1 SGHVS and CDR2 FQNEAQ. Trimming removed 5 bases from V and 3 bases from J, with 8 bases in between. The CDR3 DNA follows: TGTGCCAGCAGCCTGGCGGTCAATCAGCCCCAGCATTTT. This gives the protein CASSLAVNQPQHF.

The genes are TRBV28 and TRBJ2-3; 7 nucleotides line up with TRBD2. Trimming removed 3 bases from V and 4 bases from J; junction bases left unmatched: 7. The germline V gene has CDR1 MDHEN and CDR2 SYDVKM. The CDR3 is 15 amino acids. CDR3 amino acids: CASSFEGRGSDTQYF. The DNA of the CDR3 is TGTGCCAGCAGTTTTGAGGGGAGGGGCTCAGATACGCAGTATTTT.

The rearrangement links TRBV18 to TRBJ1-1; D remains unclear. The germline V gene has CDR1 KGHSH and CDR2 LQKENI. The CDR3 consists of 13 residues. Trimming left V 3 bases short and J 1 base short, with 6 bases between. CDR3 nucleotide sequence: TGTGCCAGCTCACCGCCGAGGAACACTGAAGCTTTCTTT. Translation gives CASSPPRNTEAFF.

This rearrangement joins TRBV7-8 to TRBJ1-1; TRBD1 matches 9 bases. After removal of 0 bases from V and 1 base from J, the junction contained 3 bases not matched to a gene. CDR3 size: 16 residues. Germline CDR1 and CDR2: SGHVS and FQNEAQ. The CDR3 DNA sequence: TGTGCCAGCAGCTTAGCGGTGGGACAGGGGAACACTGAAGCTTTCTTT. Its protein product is CASSLAVGQGNTEAFF.

CDR3 coding DNA: TGCAGCGTTGTGGGGACAGGTTCGACCCAGTACTTC. Translation: CSVVGTGSTQYF. V usage is TRBV29-1 and J usage is TRBJ2-5; 8 bases match TRBD1. The germline CDR1 and CDR2 sequences are SQVTM and ANQGSEA. The CDR3 totals 12 residues. V shed 4 bases and J 7 bases; nucleotides not matched to a gene: 5. The whole variable domain, filled in from reference TRBV29-1 and TRBJ2-5, reads SAVISQKPSRDICQRGTSLTIQCQVDSQVTMMFWYRQQPGQSLTLIATANQGSEATYESGFVIDKFPISRPNLTFSTLTVSNMSPEDSSIYLCSVVGTGSTQYFGPGTRLLVL.

Written as DNA, the CDR3 is TGTGCCAGCAGTTTGGGGGGGAGCCTTATTGGTACGCAGTATTTT. This encodes CASSLGGSLIGTQYF. The chain couples TRBV28 to TRBJ2-3; TRBD2 agrees at 7 bases. The V and J ends lost 3 bases and 8 bases, in that order; junction bases with no gene match: 11. This CDR3 has 15 amino acids. The germline CDR1 and CDR2 sequences are MDHEN and SYDVKM.

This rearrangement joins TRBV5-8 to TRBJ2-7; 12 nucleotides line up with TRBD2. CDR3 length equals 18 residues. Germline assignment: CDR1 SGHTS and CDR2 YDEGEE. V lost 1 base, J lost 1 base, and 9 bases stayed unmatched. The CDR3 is CASSLWASGRAVSYEQYF. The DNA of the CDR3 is TGTGCCAGCAGCTTGTGGGCTAGCGGGAGGGCGGTTTCCTACGAGCAGTACTTC.

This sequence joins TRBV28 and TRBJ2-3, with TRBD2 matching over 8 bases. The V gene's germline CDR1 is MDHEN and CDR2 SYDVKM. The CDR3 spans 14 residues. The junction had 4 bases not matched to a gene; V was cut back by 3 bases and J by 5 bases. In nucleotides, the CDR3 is TGTGCCAGCAGTTTCCCCGGGGGGGTAGATACGCAGTATTTT. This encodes CASSFPGGVDTQYF.

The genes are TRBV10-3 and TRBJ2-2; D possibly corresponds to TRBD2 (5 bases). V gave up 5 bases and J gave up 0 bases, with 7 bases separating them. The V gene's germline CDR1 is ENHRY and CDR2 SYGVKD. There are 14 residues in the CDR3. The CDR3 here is CAISPGTNTGELFF. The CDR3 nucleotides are TGTGCCATCAGTCCGGGGACGAACACCGGGGAGCTGTTTTTT.

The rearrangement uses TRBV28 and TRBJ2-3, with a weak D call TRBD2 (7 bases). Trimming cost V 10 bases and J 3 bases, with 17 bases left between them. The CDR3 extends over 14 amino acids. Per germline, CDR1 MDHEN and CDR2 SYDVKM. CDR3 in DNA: TGTGCCACCACGAGGAGGGGGGGGACAGATACGCAGTATTTT. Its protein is CATTRRGGTDTQYF.

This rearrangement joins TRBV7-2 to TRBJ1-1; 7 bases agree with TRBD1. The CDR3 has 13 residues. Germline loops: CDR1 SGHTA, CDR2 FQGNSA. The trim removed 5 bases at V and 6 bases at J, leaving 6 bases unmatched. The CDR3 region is CASSPDRRAEAFF. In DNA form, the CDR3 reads TGTGCCAGCAGCCCGGACAGGAGGGCTGAAGCTTTCTTT.

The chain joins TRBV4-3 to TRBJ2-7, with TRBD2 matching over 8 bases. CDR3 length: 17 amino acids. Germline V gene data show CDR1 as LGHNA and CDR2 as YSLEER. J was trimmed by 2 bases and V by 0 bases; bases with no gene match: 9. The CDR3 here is CASSQDHGRDGAYEQYF. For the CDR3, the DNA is TGCGCCAGCAGCCAAGATCACGGGAGGGATGGAGCCTACGAGCAGTACTTC.

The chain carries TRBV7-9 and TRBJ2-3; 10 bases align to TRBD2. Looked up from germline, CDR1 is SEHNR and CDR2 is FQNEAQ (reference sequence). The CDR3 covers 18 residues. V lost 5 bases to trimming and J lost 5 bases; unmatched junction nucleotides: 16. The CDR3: CASSRGLAALPTEDTQYF. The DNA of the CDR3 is TGTGCCAGCAGCCGCGGACTAGCGGCCCTCCCTACAGAAGATACGCAGTATTTT.

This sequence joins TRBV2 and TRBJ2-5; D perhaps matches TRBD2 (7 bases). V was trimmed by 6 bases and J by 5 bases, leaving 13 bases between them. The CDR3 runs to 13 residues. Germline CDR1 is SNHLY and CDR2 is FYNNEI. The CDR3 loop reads CASRGGGLETQYF. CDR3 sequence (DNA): TGTGCCAGCAGAGGGGGAGGGCTGGAGACCCAGTACTTC. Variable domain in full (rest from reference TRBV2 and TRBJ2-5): EPEVTQTPSHQVTQMGQEVILRCVPISNHLYFYWYRQILGQKVEFLVSFYNNEISEKSEIFDDQFSVERPDGSNFTLKIRSTKLEDSAMYFCASRGGGLETQYFGPGTRLLVL.